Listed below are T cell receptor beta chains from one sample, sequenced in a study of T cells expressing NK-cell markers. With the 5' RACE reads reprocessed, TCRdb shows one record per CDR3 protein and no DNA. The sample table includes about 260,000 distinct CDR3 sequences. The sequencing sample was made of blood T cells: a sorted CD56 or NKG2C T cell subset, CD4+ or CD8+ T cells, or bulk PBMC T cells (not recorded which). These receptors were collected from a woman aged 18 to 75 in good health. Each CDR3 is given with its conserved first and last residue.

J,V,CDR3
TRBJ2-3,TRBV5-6,CASSQPGGFTQYF
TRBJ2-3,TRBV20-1,CSAPYLGTTDTQYF
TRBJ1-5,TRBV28,CASSLSFQPQHF
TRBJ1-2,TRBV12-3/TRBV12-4,CASLWGQGARGYGYTF
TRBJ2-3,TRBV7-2,CASSLLRRTDTQYF
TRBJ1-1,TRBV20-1,CSARGGRGMNTEAFF
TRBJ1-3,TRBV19,CASSIRQITGNTIYF
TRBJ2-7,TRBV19,CASSQDLGTYEQYF
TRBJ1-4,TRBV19,CRFSTNEKLFF
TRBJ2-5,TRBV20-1,CSARAGYETQYF
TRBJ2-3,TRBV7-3,CASSPKAGATDTQYF
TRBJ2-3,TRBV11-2,CASSLAGQGITDTQYF
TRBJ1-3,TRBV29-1,CSGNRGQGSGNTIYF
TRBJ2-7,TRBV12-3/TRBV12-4,CASSSHRIYEQYF
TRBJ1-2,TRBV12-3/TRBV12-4,CASSLRASYGYTF
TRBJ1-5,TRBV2,CASRDDRVNQPQHF
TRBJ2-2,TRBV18,CASSQRDPPNTGELFF